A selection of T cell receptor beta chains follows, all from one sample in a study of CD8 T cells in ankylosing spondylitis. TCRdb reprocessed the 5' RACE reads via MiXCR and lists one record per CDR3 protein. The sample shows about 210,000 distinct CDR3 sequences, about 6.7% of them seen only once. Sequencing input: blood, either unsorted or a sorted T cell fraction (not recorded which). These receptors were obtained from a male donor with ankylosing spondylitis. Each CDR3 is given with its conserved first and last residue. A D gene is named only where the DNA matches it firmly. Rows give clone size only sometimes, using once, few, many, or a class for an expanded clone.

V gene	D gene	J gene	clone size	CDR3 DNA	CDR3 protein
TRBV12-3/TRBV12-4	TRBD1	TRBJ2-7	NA	TGTGCCTCTACCGGGACAGGGTACTACGAGCAGTACTTC	CASTGTGYYEQYF
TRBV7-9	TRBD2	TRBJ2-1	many	TGTGCCAGCAGCGGACTAGCGGGAGGAACCTACAATGAGCAGTTCTTC	CASSGLAGGTYNEQFF
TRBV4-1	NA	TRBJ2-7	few	TGCGCCAGCAGCCAAGGGTTGACAGCGGCCTACGAGCAGTACTTC	CASSQGLTAAYEQYF
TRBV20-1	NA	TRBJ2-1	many	TGCAGTGCGCGGGCGGGGAGCGGAAGTTACAATGAGCAGTTCTTC	CSARAGSGSYNEQFF
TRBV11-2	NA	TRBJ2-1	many	TGTGCCAGCAGCCGAGCGGGCAATGAGCAGTTCTTC	CASSRAGNEQFF
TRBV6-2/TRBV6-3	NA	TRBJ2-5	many	TGTGCCAGCAGTCCCAGTGAGAAGGGGTACCAAGAGACCCAGTACTTC	CASSPSEKGYQETQYF
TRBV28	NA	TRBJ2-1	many	TGTGCCAGCAGTACCCGACAGAGGAATGAGCAGTTCTTC	CASSTRQRNEQFF
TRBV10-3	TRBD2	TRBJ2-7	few	TGTGCCATCAGTTTAGCGGGGGGCTCCTACGAGCAGTACTTC	CAISLAGGSYEQYF
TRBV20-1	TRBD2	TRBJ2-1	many	TGCAGTGCCCTCGGACTAGCGAGCTCCTACAATGAGCAGTTCTTC	CSALGLASSYNEQFF
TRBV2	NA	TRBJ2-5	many	TGTGCCAGCAGCCCGACAACGGTCTGGAAGACCCAGTACTTC	CASSPTTVWKTQYF
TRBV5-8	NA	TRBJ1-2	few	TGTGCCAGCAGCTTGGTGAGAAACTATGGCTACACCTTC	CASSLVRNYGYTF
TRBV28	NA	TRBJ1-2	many	TGTGCCAGCAGTTTTAACAGCTATAACTATGGCTACACCTTC	CASSFNSYNYGYTF
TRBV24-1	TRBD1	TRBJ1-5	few	TGTGCCACCTCTGGGACAGTTAGCAATCAGCCCCAGCATTTT	CATSGTVSNQPQHF
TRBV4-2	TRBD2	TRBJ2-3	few	TGTGCCAGCAGCCAGGGACTAGCGGGGGGCACAGATACGCAGTATTTT	CASSQGLAGGTDTQYF
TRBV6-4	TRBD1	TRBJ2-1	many	TGTGCCAGCAGTCTCGACAGGGGGTCCTACAATGAGCAGTTCTTC	CASSLDRGSYNEQFF
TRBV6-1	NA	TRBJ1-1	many	TGTGCCAGCAGAGTGGGGTTAAGGGGCGTTGGGAACACTGAAGCTTTCTTT	CASRVGLRGVGNTEAFF
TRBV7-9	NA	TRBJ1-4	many	TGTGCCAGCAGCCCCTTGAGAGGAAAACTGTTTTTT	CASSPLRGKLFF
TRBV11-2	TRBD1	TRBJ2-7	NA	TGTGCCAGCAGCTTAGATTGGGACAGGTCCTACGAGCAGTACTTC	CASSLDWDRSYEQYF
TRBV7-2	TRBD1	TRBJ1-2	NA	TGTGCCAGCAGCGGACTGGGACAGGGTGACTATGGCTACACCTTC	CASSGLGQGDYGYTF
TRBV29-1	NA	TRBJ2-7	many	TGCAGCGTTAAGGCAGCAGTCGGGTACGAGCAGTACTTC	CSVKAAVGYEQYF
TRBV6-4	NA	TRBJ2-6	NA	TGTGCCAGCAGTGACTCCCCAGACTCTGGGGCCAACGTCCTGACTTTC	CASSDSPDSGANVLTF
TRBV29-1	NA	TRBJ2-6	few	TGCAGCGTTGTAGAGACCGGTAGAGGTGGGGCCAACGTCCTGACTTTC	CSVVETGRGGANVLTF
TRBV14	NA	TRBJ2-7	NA	TGTGCCAGCAGCCAAGATAACTCCTACAACTCCTACGAGCAGTACTTC	CASSQDNSYNSYEQYF
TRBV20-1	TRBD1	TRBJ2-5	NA	TGCTGTGCCAGAGGGACGGGGACAGGGAAGAGGTGGGAGACCCAGTACTTC	CCARGTGTGKRWETQYF
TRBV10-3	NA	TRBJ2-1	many	TGTGCCAGTAGCGTATACAATGAGCAGTTCTTC	CASSVYNEQFF
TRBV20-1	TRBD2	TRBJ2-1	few	TGCAGTGCTAGAGATTTTAGCGGGAGTAGCTTATACCCCTACAATGAGCAGTTCTTC	CSARDFSGSSLYPYNEQFF
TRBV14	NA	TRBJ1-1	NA	TGTGCCAGCAGCCAAAGAGGTGGGGGGAGGGCTGAAGCTTTCTTT	CASSQRGGGRAEAFF
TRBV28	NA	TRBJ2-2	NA	TGTGCCAGCAGTTGGGACTTTGGGGACACCGGGGAGCTGTTTTTT	CASSWDFGDTGELFF
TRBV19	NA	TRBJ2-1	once	TGTGCCAGTAGTATAGGACAGTACGTAGGTACGCAGTTCTTC	CASSIGQYVGTQFF
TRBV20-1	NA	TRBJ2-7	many	TGCAGTGCTAGAAGGCGGGGCGCCTACGAGCAGTACTTC	CSARRRGAYEQYF
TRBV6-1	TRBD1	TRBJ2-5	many	TGTGCCAGCAGCGACGGGACAGTTACGGGCGGGACCCAGTACTTC	CASSDGTVTGGTQYF
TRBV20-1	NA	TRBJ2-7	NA	TGCAGTGCTACCGATACCCTGGACGAGCAGTACTTC	CSATDTLDEQYF
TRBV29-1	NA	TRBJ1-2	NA	TGCAGCGTCAGGGACGAGACTTTAGGCGGCTATGGCTACACCTTC	CSVRDETLGGYGYTF
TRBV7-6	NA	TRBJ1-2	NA	TGTGCCAGCAGCTTAGGGCGCAGGGATATCGACTATGGCTACACCTTC	CASSLGRRDIDYGYTF
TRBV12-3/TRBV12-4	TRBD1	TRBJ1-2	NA	TGTGCCAGCACCACGGATCTCAGGGGGCCTTGGTATGGCTACACCTTC	CASTTDLRGPWYGYTF
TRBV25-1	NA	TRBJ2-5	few	TGTGCCAGCAGTGAATATCGCGCAGGGGACTTTCAAGAGACCCAGTACTTC	CASSEYRAGDFQETQYF
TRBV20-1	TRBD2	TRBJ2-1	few	TGCAGTGCTAGGTCGCGGGGGGGTTTCAATGAGCAGTTCTTC	CSARSRGGFNEQFF
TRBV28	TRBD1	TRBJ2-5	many	TGTGCCAGCAGCACCAGGACAGGGAGAGGAGAGACCCAGTACTTC	CASSTRTGRGETQYF
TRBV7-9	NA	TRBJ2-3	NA	TGTGCCAGCAGACCCGAGGGGCAGGGGAGCTATACGCAGTATTTT	CASRPEGQGSYTQYF
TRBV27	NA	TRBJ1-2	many	TGTGCCAGCAGTTTCTTGGCCGGGGAACATGGCTACACCTTC	CASSFLAGEHGYTF
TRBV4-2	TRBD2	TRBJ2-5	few	TGTGCCAGCAGTCCTTCCCCTGGCGGGGGGTTACAAGAGACCCAGTACTTC	CASSPSPGGGLQETQYF
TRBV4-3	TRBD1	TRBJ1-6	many	TGCGCCAGCAGCCCGGGAACAGGGGATAATTCACCCCTCCACTTT	CASSPGTGDNSPLHF
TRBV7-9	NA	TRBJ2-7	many	TGTGCCAGCAGCCCCGACGGAGCCTACGAGCAGTACTTC	CASSPDGAYEQYF
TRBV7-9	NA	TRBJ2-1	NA	TGTGCCAGCAGCCCAACCATGACTCTAAATGAGCAGTTCTTC	CASSPTMTLNEQFF